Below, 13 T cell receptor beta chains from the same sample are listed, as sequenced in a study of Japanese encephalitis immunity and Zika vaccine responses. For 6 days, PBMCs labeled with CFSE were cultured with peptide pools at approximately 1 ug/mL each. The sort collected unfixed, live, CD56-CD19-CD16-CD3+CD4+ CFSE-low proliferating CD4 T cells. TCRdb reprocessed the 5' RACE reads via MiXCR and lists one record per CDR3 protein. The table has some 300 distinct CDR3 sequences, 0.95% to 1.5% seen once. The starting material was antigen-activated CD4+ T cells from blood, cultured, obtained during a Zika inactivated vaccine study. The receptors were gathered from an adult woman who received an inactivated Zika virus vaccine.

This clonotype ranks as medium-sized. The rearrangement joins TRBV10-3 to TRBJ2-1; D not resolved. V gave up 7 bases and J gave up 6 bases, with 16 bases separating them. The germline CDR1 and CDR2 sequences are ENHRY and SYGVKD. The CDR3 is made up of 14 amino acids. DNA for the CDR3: TGTGCCATCACCCCCGGCTACCCCCTCAATGAGCAGTTCTTC. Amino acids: CAITPGYPLNEQFF.

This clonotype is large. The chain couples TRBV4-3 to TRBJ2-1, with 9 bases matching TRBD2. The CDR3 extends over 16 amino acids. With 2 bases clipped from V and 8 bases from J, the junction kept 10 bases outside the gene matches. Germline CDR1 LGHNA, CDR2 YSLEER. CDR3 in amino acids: CASSQISGGGGDEQFF. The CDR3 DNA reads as TGCGCCAGCAGCCAAATTAGCGGGGGCGGGGGCGATGAGCAGTTCTTC.

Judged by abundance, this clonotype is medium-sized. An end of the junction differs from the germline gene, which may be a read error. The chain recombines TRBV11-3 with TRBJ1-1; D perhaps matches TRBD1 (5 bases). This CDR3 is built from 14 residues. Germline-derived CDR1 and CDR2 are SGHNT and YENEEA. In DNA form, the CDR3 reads TGTGCCAGCAGCTTAGCACCGGGGCTTATAGAAGCTCTCTTT. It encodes CASSLAPGLIEALF.

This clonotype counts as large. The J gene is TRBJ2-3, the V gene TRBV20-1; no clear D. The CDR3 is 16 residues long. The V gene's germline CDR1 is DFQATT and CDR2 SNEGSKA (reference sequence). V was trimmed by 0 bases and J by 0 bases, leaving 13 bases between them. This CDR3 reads CSARDLRRLSTDTQYF. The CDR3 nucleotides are TGCAGTGCTAGAGATCTAAGGCGGCTTAGCACAGATACGCAGTATTTT.

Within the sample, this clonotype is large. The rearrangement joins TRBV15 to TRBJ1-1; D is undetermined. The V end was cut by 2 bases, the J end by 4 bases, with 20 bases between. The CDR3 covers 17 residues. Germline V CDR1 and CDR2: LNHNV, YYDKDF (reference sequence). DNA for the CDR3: TGTGCCACCAGCAGATCAAGAGCCGGCTTGAGGTTCACTGAAGCTTTCTTT. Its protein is CATSRSRAGLRFTEAFF.

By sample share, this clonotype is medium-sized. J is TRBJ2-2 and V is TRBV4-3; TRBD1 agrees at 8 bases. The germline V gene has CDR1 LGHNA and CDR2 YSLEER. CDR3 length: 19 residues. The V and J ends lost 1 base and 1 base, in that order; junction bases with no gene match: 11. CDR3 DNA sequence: TGCGCCAGCAGCCAAGTCGGCGGTGGGGGGACAGGGAACACCGGGGAGCTGTTTTTT. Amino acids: CASSQVGGGGTGNTGELFF.

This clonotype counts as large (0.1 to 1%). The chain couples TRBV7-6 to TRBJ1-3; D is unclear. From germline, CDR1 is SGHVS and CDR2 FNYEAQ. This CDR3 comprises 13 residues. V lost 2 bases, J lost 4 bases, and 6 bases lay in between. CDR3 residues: CASSLRLGNTIYF. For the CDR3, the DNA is TGTGCCAGCAGCTTACGGTTGGGAAACACCATATATTTT.

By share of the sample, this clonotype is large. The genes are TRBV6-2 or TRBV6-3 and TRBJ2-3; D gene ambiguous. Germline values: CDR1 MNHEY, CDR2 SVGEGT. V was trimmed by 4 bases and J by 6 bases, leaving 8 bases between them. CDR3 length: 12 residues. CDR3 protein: CASSSRRDTQYF. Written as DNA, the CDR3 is TGTGCCAGCAGTTCGCGCAGGGATACGCAGTATTTT.

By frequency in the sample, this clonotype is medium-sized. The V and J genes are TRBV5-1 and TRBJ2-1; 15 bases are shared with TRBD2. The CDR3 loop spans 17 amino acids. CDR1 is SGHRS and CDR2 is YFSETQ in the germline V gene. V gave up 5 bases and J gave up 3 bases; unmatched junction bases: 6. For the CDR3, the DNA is TGCGCCAGCAGTGGACTAGCGGGGGGGGGTGTCTACAATGAGCAGTTCTTC. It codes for CASSGLAGGGVYNEQFF. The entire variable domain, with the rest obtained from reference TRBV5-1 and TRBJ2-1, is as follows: KAGVTQTPRYLIKTRGQQVTLSCSPISGHRSVSWYQQTPGQGLQFLFEYFSETQRNKGNFPGRFSGRQFSNSRSEMNVSTLELGDSALYLCASSGLAGGGVYNEQFFGPGTRLTVL.

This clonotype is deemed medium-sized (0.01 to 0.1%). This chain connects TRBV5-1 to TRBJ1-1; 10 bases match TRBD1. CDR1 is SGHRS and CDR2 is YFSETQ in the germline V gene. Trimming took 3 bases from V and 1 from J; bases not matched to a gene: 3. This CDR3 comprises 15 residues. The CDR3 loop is CASSSRQGANTEAFF. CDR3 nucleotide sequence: TGCGCCAGCAGCTCACGACAGGGGGCGAACACTGAAGCTTTCTTT.

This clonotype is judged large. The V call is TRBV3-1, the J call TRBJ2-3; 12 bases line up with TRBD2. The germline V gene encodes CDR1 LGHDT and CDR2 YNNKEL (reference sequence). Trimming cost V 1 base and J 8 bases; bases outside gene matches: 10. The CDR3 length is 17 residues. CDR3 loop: CASSQARASGGAPTQYF. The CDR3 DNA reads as TGTGCCAGCAGCCAAGCCCGGGCTAGCGGGGGGGCCCCTACGCAGTATTTT.

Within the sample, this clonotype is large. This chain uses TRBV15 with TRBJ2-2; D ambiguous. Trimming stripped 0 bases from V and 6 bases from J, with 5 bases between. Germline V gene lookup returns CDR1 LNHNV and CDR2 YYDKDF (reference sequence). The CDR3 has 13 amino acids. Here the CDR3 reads CATSREDAGELFF. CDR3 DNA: TGTGCCACCAGCAGAGAAGACGCCGGGGAGCTGTTTTTT. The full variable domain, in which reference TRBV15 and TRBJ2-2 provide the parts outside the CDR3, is DAMVIQNPRYQVTQFGKPVTLSCSQTLNHNVMYWYQQKSSQAPKLLFHYYDKDFNNEADTPDNFQSRRPNTSFCFLDIRSPGLGDTAMYLCATSREDAGELFFGEGSRLTVL.

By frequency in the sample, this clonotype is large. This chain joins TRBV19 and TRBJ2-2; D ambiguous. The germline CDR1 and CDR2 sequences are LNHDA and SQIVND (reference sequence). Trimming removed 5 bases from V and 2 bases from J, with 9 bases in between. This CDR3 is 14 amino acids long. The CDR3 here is CASSWNINTGELFF. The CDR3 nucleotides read TGTGCCAGTAGTTGGAACATTAACACCGGGGAGCTGTTTTTT.